The 5 T cell receptor beta chains below come from one sample, sequenced in a study of identical twins. Using its own MiXCR run on the 5' RACE reads, TCRdb lists one record per CDR3 protein. Found here are under 300,000 distinct CDR3 sequences, over 13% of them singletons; the top ten hold 8.8%. The material sequenced was memory (CD45RO+) T cells sorted from blood. The source of these receptors is a woman younger than 35 in good health.

This clonotype has a handful of counts. V gene TRBV6-5 combines with J gene TRBJ1-2; D call uncertain. Germline assignment: CDR1 MNHEY and CDR2 SVGAGI. Trimming removed 2 bases at V and 3 bases at J, with 7 bases between. The CDR3 runs to 13 residues. The CDR3 nucleotides are TGTGCCAGCAGTTACGGACTTTACTATGGCTACACCTTC. Translated: CASSYGLYYGYTF.

J is TRBJ2-7 and V is TRBV24-1; either TRBD1 or TRBD2 may supply D (5 bases each). V was clipped by 4 bases and J by 9 bases, with 18 bases between them. The CDR3 length is 14 residues. Germline V gene lookup returns CDR1 KGHDR and CDR2 SFDVKD. The CDR3 DNA is TGTGCCACCAGTGAGTCCCACGGGGACCGGGGGCAGTACTTC. Amino acid sequence: CATSESHGDRGQYF.

A few counts support this clonotype. The genes are TRBV11-2 and TRBJ2-2, with 7 bases that match TRBD2. The CDR3 runs to 17 residues. The trim removed 1 base at V and 6 bases at J, leaving 11 bases unmatched. CDR1 and CDR2 from the germline V gene are SGHAT and FQNNGV. The CDR3 spells CASSLGSGTPTPGELFF. In DNA, the CDR3 is TGTGCCAGCAGCTTAGGGAGCGGGACCCCGACCCCCGGGGAGCTGTTTTTT.

V gene TRBV20-1 combines with J gene TRBJ2-2; 7 nucleotides match TRBD2. The length of the CDR3 is 14 residues. The germline CDR1 and CDR2 sequences are DFQATT and SNEGSKA (reference sequence). Germline trimming cut 6 bases from V and 5 bases from J; bases unmatched to any gene: 9. This CDR3 is CSARTRGSTGELFF. The CDR3 DNA reads TGCAGTGCGCGGACTAGAGGGAGTACCGGGGAGCTGTTTTTT.

At least ten counts were recorded for this clonotype. V usage is TRBV6-2 or TRBV6-3 and J usage is TRBJ1-5; D gene uncertain. The CDR3 has 14 amino acids. V shed 2 bases and J shed 2 bases, with 7 bases lying between them. CDR1 MNHEY and CDR2 SVGEGT come from the germline V gene. The CDR3 DNA reads as TGTGCCAGCAGTTACGAGTCGCGCAATCAGCCCCAGCATTTT. Amino acids: CASSYESRNQPQHF.